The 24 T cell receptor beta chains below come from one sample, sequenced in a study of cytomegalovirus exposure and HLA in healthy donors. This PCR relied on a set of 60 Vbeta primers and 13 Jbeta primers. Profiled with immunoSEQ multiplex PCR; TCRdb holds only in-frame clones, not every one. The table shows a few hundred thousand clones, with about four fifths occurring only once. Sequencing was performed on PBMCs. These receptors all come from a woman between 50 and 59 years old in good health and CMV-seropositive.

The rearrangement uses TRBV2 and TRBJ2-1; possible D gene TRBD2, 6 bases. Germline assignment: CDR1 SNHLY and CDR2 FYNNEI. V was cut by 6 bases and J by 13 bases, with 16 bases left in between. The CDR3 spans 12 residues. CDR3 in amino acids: CASSHGTSSQFF. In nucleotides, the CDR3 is TGTGCCAGCAGCCACGGGACTTCCTCACAGTTCTTC.

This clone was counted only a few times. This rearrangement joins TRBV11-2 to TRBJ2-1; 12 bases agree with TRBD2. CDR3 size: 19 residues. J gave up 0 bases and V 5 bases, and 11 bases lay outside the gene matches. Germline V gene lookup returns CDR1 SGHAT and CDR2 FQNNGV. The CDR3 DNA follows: TGTGCCAGCAGCCTGACTAGCGGGGGTTCCCCAAGCTCCTACAATGAGCAGTTCTTC. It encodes CASSLTSGGSPSSYNEQFF. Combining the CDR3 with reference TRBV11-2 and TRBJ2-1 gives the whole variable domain EAGVAQSPRYKIIEKRQSVAFWCNPISGHATLYWYQQILGQGPKLLIQFQNNGVVDDSQLPKDRFSAERLKGVDSTLKIQPAKLEDSAVYLCASSLTSGGSPSSYNEQFFGPGTRLTVL.

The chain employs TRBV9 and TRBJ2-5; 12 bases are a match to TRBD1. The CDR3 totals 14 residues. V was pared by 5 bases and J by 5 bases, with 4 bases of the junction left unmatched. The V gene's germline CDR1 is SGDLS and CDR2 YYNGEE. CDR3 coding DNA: TGTGCCAGCAGTGGGACAGGGGGCGCCGAGACCCAGTACTTC. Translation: CASSGTGGAETQYF.

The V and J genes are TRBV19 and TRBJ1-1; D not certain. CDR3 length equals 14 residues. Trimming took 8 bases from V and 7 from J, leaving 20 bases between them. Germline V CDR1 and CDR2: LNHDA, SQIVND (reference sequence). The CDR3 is CASGTPGKEVEAFF. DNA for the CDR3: TGTGCCAGTGGCACCCCAGGAAAAGAAGTTGAAGCTTTCTTT.

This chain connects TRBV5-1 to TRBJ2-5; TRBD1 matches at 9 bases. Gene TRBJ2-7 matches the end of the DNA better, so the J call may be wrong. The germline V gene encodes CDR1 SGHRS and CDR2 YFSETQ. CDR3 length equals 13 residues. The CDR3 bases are TGCGCCAGCAGAACCGGGACAGGGTACGAGCAGTACTTC. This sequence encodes CASRTGTGYEQYF.

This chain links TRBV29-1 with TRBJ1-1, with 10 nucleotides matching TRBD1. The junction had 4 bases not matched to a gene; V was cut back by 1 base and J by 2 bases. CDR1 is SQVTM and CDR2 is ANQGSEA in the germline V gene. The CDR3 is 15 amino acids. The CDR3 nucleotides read TGCAGCGTTGAAGCTTGGGACAGGGGAAACACTGAAGCTTTCTTT. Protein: CSVEAWDRGNTEAFF.

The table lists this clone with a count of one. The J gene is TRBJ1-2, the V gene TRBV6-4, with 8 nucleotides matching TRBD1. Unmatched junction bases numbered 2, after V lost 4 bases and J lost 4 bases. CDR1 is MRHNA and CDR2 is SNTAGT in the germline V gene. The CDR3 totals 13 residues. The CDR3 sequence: CASSGGTGYGYTF. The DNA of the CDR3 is TGTGCCAGCAGTGGCGGGACAGGCTATGGCTACACCTTC.

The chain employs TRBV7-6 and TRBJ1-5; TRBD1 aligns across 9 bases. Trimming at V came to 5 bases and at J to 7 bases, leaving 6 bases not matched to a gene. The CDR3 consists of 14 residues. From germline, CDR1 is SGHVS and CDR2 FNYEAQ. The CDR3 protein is CASSPQTGGQPQHF. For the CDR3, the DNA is TGTGCCAGCAGCCCCCAGACAGGGGGACAGCCCCAGCATTTT.

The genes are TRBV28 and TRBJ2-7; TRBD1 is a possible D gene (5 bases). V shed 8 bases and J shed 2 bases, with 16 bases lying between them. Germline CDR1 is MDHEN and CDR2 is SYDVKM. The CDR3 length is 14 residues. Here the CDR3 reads CASAHQTAPYEQYF. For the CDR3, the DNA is TGTGCCAGCGCCCATCAGACAGCCCCCTACGAGCAGTACTTC.

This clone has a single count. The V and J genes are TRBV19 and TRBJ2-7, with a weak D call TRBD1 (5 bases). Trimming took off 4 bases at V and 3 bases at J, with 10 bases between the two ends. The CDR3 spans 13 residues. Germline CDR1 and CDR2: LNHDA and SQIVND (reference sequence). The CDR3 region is CASSNGHSYEQYF. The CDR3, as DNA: TGTGCCAGTAGTAACGGACACAGCTACGAGCAGTACTTC.

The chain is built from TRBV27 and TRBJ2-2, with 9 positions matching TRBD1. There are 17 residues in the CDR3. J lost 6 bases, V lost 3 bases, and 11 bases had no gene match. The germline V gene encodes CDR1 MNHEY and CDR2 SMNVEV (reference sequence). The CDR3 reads CASSFGWRQGVAGELFF. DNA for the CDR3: TGTGCCAGCAGTTTTGGTTGGAGACAGGGGGTCGCCGGGGAGCTGTTTTTT.

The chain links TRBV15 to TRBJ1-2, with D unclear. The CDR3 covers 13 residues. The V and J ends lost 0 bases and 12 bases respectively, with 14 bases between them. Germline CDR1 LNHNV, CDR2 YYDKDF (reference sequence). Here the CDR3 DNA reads TGTGCCACCAGCAGAGAGAACCGGGGAGGAAACACCTTC. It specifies CATSRENRGGNTF. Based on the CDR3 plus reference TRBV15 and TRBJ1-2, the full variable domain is DAMVIQNPRYQVTQFGKPVTLSCSQTLNHNVMYWYQQKSSQAPKLLFHYYDKDFNNEADTPDNFQSRRPNTSFCFLDIRSPGLGDTAMYLCATSRENRGGNTFGSGTRLTVV.

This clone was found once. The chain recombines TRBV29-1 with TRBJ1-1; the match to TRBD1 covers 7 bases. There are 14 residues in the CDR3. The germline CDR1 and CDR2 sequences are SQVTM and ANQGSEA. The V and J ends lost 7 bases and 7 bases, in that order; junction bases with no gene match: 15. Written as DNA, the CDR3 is TGCAGCGCCTTGATTCAGGGGGATGGAGGTGAAGCTTTCTTT. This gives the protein CSALIQGDGGEAFF. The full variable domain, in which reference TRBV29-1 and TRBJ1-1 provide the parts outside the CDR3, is SAVISQKPSRDICQRGTSLTIQCQVDSQVTMMFWYRQQPGQSLTLIATANQGSEATYESGFVIDKFPISRPNLTFSTLTVSNMSPEDSSIYLCSALIQGDGGEAFFGQGTRLTVV.

This chain's CDR3 is CASSLRAGSGEKLFF. The DNA of the CDR3 is TGTGCCAGCAGCTTGCGAGCTGGCAGCGGTGAAAAACTGTTTTTT. This chain uses TRBV5-4 with TRBJ1-4, with D hard to call. This CDR3 is 15 amino acids long. The germline V gene has CDR1 SGHNT and CDR2 YYREEE (reference sequence). Trimming took off 1 base at V and 7 bases at J, with 14 bases between the two ends. Combining the CDR3 with reference TRBV5-4 and TRBJ1-4 gives the whole variable domain ETGVTQSPTHLIKTRGQQVTLRCSSQSGHNTVSWYQQALGQGPQFIFQYYREEENGRGNFPPRFSGLQFPNYSSELNVNALELDDSALYLCASSLRAGSGEKLFFGSGTQLSVL.

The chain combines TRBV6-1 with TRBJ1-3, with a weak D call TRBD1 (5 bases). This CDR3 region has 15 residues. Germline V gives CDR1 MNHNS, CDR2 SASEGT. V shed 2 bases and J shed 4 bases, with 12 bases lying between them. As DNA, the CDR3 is TGTGCCAGCAGTGAAATGGCAGGGATAGGAAACACCATATATTTT. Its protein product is CASSEMAGIGNTIYF.

CDR3 residues: CATGGWIGELFF. The CDR3 nucleotides read TGCGCCACCGGCGGATGGATCGGGGAGCTGTTTTTT. V gene TRBV10-2 combines with J gene TRBJ2-2; D unresolved. CDR3 size: 12 residues. V lost 10 bases to trimming and J lost 7 bases, with 13 bases between them. CDR1 is WSHSY and CDR2 is SAAADI in the germline V gene.

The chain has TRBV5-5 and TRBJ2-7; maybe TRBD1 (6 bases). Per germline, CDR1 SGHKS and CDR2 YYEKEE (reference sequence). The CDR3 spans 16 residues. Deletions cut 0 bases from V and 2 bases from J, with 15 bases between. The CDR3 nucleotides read TGTGCCAGCAGCTTGGCTATAGGGGGTCGCGCCTACGAGCAGTACTTC. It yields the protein CASSLAIGGRAYEQYF.

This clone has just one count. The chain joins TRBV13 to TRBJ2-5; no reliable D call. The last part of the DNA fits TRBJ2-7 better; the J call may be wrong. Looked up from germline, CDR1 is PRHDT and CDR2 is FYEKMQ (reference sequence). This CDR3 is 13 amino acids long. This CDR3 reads CASSLGSVREQYF. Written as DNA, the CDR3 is TGTGCCAGCAGCTTAGGCAGCGTCCGCGAGCAGTACTTC.

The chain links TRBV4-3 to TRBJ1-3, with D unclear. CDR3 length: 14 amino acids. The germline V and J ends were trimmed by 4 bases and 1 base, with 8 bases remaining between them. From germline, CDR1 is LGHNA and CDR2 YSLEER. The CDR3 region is CASSLGWSGNTIYF. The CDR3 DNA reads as TGCGCCAGCAGCCTCGGGTGGTCTGGAAACACCATATATTTT.

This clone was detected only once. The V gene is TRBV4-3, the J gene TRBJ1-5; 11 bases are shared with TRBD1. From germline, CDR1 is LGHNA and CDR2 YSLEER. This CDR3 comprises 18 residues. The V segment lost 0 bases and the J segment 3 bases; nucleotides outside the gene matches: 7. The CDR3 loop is CASSQDLGGQGVNQPQHF. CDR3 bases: TGCGCCAGCAGCCAAGATCTGGGGGGACAGGGGGTCAATCAGCCCCAGCATTTT.

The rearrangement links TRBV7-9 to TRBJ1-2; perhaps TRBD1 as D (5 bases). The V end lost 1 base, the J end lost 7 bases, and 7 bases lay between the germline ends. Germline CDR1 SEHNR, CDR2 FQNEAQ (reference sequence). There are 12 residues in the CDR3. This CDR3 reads CASSLVRGGYTF. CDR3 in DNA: TGTGCCAGCAGCTTAGTAAGGGGTGGCTACACCTTC.

The CDR3 region has the DNA TGTGCCAGCAGTGAAAATTTGGCTTGGCAGGGGGGTGATCAGCCCCAGCATTTT. Protein: CASSENLAWQGGDQPQHF. The gene calls are TRBV6-1 and TRBJ1-5; TRBD1 agrees at 7 bases. The trim removed 2 bases at V and 5 bases at J, leaving 15 bases unmatched. This CDR3 has 18 amino acids. Germline V gene data show CDR1 as MNHNS and CDR2 as SASEGT.

Here the CDR3 DNA reads TGTGCCATCAGTGAGTCCGGGCGGGGGCTGACATACGAGCAGTACTTC. This encodes CAISESGRGLTYEQYF. The rearrangement uses TRBV10-3 and TRBJ2-7; D perhaps matches TRBD2 (7 bases). CDR3 size: 16 residues. Germline-derived CDR1 and CDR2 are ENHRY and SYGVKD. The V end was cut by 0 bases, the J end by 4 bases, with 16 bases between.

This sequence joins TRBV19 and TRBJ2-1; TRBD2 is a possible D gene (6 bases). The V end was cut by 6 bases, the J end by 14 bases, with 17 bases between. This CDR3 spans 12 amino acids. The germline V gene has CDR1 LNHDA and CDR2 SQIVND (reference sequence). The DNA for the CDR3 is TGTGCCAGTAGCCACCCCGCGGGGAAGGAGTTCTTC. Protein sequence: CASSHPAGKEFF.